This T cell receptor (beta chain) was sequenced in a study of OX40 agonist ivuxolimab in advanced cancers. Study in general: Earlier anti-PD-1, anti-PD-L1 or anti-CTLA-4 therapy was permitted; roughly 40% had received some. Three dose-escalation patients had partial responses: one with hepatocellular carcinoma and two with cutaneous melanoma.

The assay was immunoSEQ multiplex PCR, and TCRdb's table has in-frame clones only and misses some. This sample has 50,000 to 75,000 clones, with roughly 87% found just once. This clone was seen a few times. As yet, its antigen is unknown. V was pared by 6 bases and J by 4 bases, with 9 bases between. The CDR3 runs to 12 residues. In germline, CDR1 is MNHEY, CDR2 SVGAGI. Findings and caveats of the study: No antigen was identified for the clonally expanded peripheral T cells.

If patients had autoimmune disease history or systemic immunosuppression, they were excluded. Specimen: CD4+ or CD8+ T cells sorted from blood, collected in a trial of the OX40 agonist ivuxolimab. The chain couples TRBV6-5 to TRBJ1-2; D not resolved. This clonotype was sampled from an adult with an advanced solid tumor such as melanoma, head and neck, liver or kidney cancer. CDR3 sequence reads: CASRTGTYGYTF. For the CDR3, the DNA is TGTGCCAGCAGGACCGGAACCTATGGCTACACCTTC.